The rows below give T cell receptor beta chains drawn from one sample of a study of cytotoxic CD8 clonotypes in ibrutinib-treated CLL. The table came from immunoSEQ multiplex PCR; TCRdb's copy has only in-frame clones and leaves some out. Of about 140,000 clones in the sample, 70% to 85% were seen once. The specimen was PBMCs, collected after 12 months of ibrutinib treatment. The receptors here all came from a human donor with chronic lymphocytic leukemia. Both conserved end residues are part of each CDR3. Each record gives: J gene, V gene, D gene, clone size, CDR3 DNA, CDR3 protein. D genes are given only for firm matches. Some rows mark clone size as missing; the rest say once, few, many or name a class of expanded clone.

TRBJ2-1	TRBV18	TRBD1	-	TGTGCCAGCTCACCTAGACAGGGGGCGGGCAATGAGCAGTTCTTC	CASSPRQGAGNEQFF
TRBJ2-7	TRBV4-2	TRBD2	-	TGTGCCAGCAGCCCGGGACTAGCGGGTCTCGACAGGTCCTACGAGCAGTACTTC	CASSPGLAGLDRSYEQYF
TRBJ2-3	TRBV7-6	TRBD1	few	TGTGCCAGCAGCTTACCAAGCGGACAGGGTCACACAGATACGCAGTATTTT	CASSLPSGQGHTDTQYF
TRBJ1-6	TRBV23-1	TRBD1	many	TGCGCCGGCGGACAGGATTCACCCCTCCACTTT	CAGGQDSPLHF
TRBJ2-7	TRBV27	TRBD1	-	TGTGCCAGCAGTTACGACCCCGCCGGGACAGGGGGCCGGGAGCAGTACTTC	CASSYDPAGTGGREQYF
TRBJ1-4	TRBV6-1	-	-	TGTGCCAGTGACCCGGACAGAGGCGAAAAACTGTTTTTT	CASDPDRGEKLFF
TRBJ2-7	TRBV4-2	TRBD1	many	TGTGCCAGCAGCATAGGACAGGGGGGCGAGCAGTACTTC	CASSIGQGGEQYF
TRBJ1-2	TRBV28	-	-	TGTGCCAGCAGTTTATATCGCGGCTACACCTTC	CASSLYRGYTF
TRBJ2-7	TRBV18	TRBD2	once	TGTGCCAGCTCACCACGCCCCGTGTCGAGCGGGAGTTACGAGCAGTACTTC	CASSPRPVSSGSYEQYF
TRBJ2-7	TRBV6-1	-	-	TGTGCCAGCACGGGCAGGAAGCACGAGCAGTACTTC	CASTGRKHEQYF
TRBJ1-5	TRBV19	-	-	TGTGCCAGTAGTACCGGGACGGTTCCCAATCAGCCCCAGCATTTT	CASSTGTVPNQPQHF